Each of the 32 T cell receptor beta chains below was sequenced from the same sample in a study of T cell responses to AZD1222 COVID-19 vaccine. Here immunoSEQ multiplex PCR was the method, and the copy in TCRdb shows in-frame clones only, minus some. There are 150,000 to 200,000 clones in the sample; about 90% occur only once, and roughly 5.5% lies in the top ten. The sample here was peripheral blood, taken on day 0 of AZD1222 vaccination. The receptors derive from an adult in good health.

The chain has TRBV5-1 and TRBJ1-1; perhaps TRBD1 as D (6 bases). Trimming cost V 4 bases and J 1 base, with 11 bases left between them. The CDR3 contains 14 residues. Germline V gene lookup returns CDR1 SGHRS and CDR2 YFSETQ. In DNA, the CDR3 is TGCGCCAGCAGCCCAGCGGGACAGAACACTGAAGCTTTCTTT. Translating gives CASSPAGQNTEAFF.

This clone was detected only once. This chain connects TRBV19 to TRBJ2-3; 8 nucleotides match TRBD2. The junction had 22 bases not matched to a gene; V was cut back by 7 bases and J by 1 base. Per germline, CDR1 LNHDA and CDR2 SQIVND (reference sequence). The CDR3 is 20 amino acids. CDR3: CASTPRGAGVSQPRTDTQYF. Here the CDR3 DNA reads TGTGCCAGTACCCCCCGGGGAGCGGGGGTGTCCCAACCTCGCACAGATACGCAGTATTTT. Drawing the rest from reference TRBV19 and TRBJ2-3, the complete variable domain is DGGITQSPKYLFRKEGQNVTLSCEQNLNHDAMYWYRQDPGQGLRLIYYSQIVNDFQKGDIAEGYSVSREKKESFPLTVTSAQKNPTAFYLCASTPRGAGVSQPRTDTQYFGPGTRLTVL.

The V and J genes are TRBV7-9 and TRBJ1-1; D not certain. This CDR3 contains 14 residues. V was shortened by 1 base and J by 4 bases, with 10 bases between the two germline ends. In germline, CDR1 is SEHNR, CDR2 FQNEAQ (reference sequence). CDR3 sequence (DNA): TGTGCCAGCAGCTTAGTCGCCGGGAGCACTGAAGCTTTCTTT. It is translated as CASSLVAGSTEAFF.

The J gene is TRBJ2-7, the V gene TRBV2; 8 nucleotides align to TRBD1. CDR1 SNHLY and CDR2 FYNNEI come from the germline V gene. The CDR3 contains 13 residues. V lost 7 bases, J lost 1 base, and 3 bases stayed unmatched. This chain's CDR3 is CASIRDRSYEQYF. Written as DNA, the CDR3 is TGTGCCAGCATACGGGACAGGTCCTACGAGCAGTACTTC.

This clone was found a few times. For the CDR3, the DNA is TGTGCCAGCAGTGAAGGGGGACAAGTGGAGGGCGCTTTCTTT. It yields the protein CASSEGGQVEGAFF. The J gene is TRBJ1-1, the V gene TRBV6-1; maybe TRBD1 (6 bases). Germline CDR1 MNHNS, CDR2 SASEGT. The CDR3 is 14 amino acids. V lost 1 base, J lost 11 bases, and 17 bases lay in between.

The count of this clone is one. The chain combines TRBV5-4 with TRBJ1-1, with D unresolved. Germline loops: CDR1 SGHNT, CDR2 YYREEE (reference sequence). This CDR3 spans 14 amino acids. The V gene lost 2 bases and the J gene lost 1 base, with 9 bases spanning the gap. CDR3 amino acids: CASSFDTANTEAFF. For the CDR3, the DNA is TGTGCCAGCAGCTTCGACACGGCGAACACTGAAGCTTTCTTT.

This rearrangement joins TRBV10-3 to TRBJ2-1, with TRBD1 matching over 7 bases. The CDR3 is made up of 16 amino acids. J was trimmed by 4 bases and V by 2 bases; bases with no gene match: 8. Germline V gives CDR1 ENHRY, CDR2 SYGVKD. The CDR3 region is CAISERTGQKYNEQFF. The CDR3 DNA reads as TGTGCCATCAGTGAGCGTACGGGACAGAAGTACAATGAGCAGTTCTTC.

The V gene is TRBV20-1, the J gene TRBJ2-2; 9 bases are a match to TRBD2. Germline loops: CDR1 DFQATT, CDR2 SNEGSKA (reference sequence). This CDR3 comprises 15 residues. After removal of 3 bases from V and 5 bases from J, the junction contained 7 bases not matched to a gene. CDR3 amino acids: CSASLAGGQTGELFF. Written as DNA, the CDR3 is TGCAGTGCTAGTCTCGCGGGAGGGCAGACCGGGGAGCTGTTTTTT.

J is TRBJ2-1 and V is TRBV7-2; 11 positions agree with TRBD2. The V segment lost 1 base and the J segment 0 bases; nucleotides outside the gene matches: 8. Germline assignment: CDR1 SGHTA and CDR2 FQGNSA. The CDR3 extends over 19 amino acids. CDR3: CASSLEGLAVSGSYNEQFF. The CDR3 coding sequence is TGTGCCAGCAGCTTAGAGGGACTAGCGGTTTCTGGCTCCTACAATGAGCAGTTCTTC.

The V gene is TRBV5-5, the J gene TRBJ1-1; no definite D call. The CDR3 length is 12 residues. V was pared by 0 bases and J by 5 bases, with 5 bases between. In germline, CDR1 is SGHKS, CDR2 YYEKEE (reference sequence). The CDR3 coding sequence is TGTGCCAGCAGCTTGGCAGCGACTGAAGCTTTCTTT. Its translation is CASSLAATEAFF.

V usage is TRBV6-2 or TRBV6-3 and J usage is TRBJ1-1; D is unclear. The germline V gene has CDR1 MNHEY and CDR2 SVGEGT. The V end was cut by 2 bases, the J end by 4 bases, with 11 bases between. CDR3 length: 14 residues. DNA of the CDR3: TGTGCCAGCAGTTACGATCACGGCGGCACTGAAGCTTTCTTT. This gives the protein CASSYDHGGTEAFF.

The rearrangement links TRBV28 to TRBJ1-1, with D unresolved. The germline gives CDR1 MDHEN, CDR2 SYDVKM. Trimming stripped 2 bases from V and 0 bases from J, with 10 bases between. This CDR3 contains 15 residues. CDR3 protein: CASSLPGSLNTEAFF. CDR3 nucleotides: TGTGCCAGCAGTTTACCAGGATCCCTGAACACTGAAGCTTTCTTT.

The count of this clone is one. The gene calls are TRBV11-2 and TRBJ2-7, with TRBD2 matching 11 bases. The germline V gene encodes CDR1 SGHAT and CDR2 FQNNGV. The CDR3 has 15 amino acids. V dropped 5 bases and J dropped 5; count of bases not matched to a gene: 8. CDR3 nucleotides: TGTGCCAGCAGCCGCAGACTAGCGGGGTCTAACGAGCAGTACTTC. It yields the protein CASSRRLAGSNEQYF.

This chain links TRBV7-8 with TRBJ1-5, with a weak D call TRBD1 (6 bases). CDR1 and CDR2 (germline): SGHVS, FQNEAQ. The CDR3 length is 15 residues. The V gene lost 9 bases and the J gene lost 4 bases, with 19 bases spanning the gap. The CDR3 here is CASARGTGLNQPQHF. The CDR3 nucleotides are TGTGCCAGTGCCAGGGGAACGGGATTGAATCAGCCCCAGCATTTT.

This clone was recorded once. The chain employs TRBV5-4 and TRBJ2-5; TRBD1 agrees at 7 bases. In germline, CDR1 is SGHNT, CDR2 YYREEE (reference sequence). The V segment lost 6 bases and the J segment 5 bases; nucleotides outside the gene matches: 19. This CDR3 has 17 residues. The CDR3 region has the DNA TGTGCCAGCACCCAAACTCCTCGGGACAGAGGCTTGGAGACCCAGTACTTC. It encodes CASTQTPRDRGLETQYF. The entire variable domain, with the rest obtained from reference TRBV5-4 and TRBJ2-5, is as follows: ETGVTQSPTHLIKTRGQQVTLRCSSQSGHNTVSWYQQALGQGPQFIFQYYREEENGRGNFPPRFSGLQFPNYSSELNVNALELDDSALYLCASTQTPRDRGLETQYFGPGTRLLVL.

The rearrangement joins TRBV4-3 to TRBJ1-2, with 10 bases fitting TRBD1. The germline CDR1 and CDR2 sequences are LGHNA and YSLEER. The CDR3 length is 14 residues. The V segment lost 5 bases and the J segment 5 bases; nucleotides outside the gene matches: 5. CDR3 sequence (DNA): TGCGCCAGCAGCAGAGGACAGGGGGTTTATGGCTACACCTTC. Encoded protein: CASSRGQGVYGYTF.

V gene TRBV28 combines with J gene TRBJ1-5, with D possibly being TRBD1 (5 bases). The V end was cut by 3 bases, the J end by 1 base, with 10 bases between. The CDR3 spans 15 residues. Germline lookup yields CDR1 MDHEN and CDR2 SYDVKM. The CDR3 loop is CASSLRGGSNQPQHF. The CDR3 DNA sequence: TGTGCCAGCAGTTTGAGGGGAGGCAGCAATCAGCCCCAGCATTTT.

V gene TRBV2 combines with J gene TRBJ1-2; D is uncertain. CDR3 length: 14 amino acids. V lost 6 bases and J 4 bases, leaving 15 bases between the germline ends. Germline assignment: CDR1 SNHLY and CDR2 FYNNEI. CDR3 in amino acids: CASRERAFPYGYTF. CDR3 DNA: TGTGCCAGCAGGGAGAGGGCCTTCCCCTATGGCTACACCTTC.

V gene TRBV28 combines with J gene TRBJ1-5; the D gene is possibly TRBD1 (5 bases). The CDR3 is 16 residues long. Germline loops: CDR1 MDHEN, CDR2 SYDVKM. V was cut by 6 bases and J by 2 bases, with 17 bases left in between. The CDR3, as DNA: TGTGCCAGCAGAAAAGCAGGGAGTAGGGGCAATCAGCCCCAGCATTTT. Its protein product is CASRKAGSRGNQPQHF.

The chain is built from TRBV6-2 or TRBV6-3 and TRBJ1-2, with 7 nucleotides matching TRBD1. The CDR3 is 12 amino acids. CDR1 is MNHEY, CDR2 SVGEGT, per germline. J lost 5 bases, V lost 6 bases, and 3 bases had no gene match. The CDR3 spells CASSPTGYGYTF. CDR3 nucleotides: TGTGCCAGCAGCCCGACAGGGTATGGCTACACCTTC.

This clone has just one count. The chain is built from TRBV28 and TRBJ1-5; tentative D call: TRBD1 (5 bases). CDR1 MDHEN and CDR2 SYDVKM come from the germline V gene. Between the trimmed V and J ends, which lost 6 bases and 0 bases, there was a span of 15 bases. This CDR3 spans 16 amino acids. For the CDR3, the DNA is TGTGCCAGCAGACCTACAGGTCCTTATAGCAATCAGCCCCAGCATTTT. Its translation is CASRPTGPYSNQPQHF.

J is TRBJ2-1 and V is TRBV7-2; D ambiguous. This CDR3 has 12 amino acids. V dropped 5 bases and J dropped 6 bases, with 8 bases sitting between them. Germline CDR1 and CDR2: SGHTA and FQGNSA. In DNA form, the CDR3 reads TGTGCCAGCAGCCAGGAACTCAATGAGCAGTTCTTC. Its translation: CASSQELNEQFF.

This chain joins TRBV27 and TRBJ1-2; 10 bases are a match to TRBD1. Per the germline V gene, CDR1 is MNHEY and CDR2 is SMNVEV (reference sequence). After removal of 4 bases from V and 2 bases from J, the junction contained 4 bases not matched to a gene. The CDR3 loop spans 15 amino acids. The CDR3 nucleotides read TGTGCCAGCAGTTCCGTGGGACAGGGGAACTATGGCTACACCTTC. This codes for CASSSVGQGNYGYTF.

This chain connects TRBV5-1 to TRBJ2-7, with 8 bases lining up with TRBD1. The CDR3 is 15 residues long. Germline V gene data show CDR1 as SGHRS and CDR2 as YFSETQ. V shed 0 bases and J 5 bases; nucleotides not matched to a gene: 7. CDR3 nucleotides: TGCGCCAGCAGCTTGGCCCCGGGGACAGGCGACGAGCAGTACTTC. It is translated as CASSLAPGTGDEQYF.

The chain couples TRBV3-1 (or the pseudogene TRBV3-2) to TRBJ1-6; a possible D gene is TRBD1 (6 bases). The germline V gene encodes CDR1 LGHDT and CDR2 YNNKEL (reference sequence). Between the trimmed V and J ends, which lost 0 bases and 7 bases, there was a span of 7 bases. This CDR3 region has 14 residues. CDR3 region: CASSQEGHNSPLHF. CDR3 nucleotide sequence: TGTGCCAGCAGCCAAGAGGGACACAATTCACCCCTCCACTTT.

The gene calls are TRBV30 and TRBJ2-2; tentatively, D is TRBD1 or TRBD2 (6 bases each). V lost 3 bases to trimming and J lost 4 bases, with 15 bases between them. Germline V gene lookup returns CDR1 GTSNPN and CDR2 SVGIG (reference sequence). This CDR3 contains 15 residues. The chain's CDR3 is CAWRPRGLLTGELFF. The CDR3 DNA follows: TGTGCCTGGAGACCCCGGGGGCTACTCACCGGGGAGCTGTTTTTT.

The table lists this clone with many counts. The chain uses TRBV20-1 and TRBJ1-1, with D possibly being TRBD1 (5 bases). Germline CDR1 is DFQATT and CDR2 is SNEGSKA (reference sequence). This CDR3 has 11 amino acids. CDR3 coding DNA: TGCATTCTACCGGGAACTAGGGGAGCTTTCTTT. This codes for CILPGTRGAFF.

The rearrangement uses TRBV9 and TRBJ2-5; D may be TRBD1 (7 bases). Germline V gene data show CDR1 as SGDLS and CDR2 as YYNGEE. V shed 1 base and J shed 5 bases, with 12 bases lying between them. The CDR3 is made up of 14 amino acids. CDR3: CASSVSRGRETQYF. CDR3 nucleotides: TGTGCCAGCAGCGTAAGCAGGGGGAGGGAGACCCAGTACTTC.

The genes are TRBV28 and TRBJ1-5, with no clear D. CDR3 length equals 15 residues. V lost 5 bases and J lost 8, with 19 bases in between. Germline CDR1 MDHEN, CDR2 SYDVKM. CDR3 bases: TGTGCCAGCAGTATCCCCGCCCGGTACTGGGAGCCCCAGCATTTT. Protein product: CASSIPARYWEPQHF.

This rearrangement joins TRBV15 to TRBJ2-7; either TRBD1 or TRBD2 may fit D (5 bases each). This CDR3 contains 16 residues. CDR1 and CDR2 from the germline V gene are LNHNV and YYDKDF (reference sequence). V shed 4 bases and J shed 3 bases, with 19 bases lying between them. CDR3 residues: CATSTTSGARSYEQYF. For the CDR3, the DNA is TGTGCCACCAGCACGACGTCCGGGGCAAGGAGCTACGAGCAGTACTTC.

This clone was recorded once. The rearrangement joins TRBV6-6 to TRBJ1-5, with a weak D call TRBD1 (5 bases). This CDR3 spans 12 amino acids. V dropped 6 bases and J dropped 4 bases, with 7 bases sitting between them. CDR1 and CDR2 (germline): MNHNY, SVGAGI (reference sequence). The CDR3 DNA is TGTGCCAGCAGGGGGGGAAATCAGCCCCAGCATTTT. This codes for CASRGGNQPQHF.

Here the CDR3 reads CASSLRTAAEKLFF. The CDR3 DNA is TGTGCCAGCAGTCTTCGAACAGCCGCGGAAAAACTGTTTTTT. The chain employs TRBV27 and TRBJ1-4; D remains unclear. Germline values: CDR1 MNHEY, CDR2 SMNVEV (reference sequence). This CDR3 region has 14 residues. V lost 5 bases and J 8 bases, leaving 15 bases between the germline ends.